This T cell receptor (beta chain) was found in a study of T cell responses to AZD1222 COVID-19 vaccine. About this clone: What it binds is not known.

Study-level results: In a largely white British group with more females than males, clonal diversity was possibly underestimated. Repertoire collection took place solely once the T cell response had peaked.

Per the germline V gene, CDR1 is KGHSH and CDR2 is LQKENI. CDR3 length: 15 amino acids. The J segment lost 6 bases and the V segment lost 4 bases, leaving 10 bases of the junction unmatched. The method was immunoSEQ multiplex PCR; TCRdb's version includes in-frame clones alone and lacks a portion of them. The sample yields some 170,000 clones, approximately 90% seen once. The sample consisted of peripheral blood, taken 28 days after the second AZD1222 dose. This TCR came from an adult who received the AZD1222 COVID-19 vaccine. The V gene is TRBV18, the J gene TRBJ2-7, with 9 positions matching TRBD1. This CDR3 is CASSQFGQGSGEQYF. In DNA, the CDR3 is TGTGCCAGCTCACAGTTCGGACAGGGGTCCGGCGAGCAGTACTTC. Variable domain in full (rest from reference TRBV18 and TRBJ2-7): NAGVMQNPRHLVRRRGQEARLRCSPMKGHSHVYWYRQLPEEGLKFMVYLQKENIIDESGMPKERFSAEFPKEGPSILRIQQVVRGDSAAYFCASSQFGQGSGEQYFGPGTRLTVT.